These 8 T cell receptor beta chains originate from one sample sequenced in a study of blood T cell repertoires in COVID-19. Only in-frame clones appear in the TCRdb table, and some are missing; sequencing was by immunoSEQ multiplex PCR. The sample includes fewer than 50,000 clones, about 85% of them seen just once. Sequenced material: peripheral blood. The source is a woman of 80 years or more with acute or convalescent COVID-19.

The CDR3 nucleotides read TGTGCCAGTTGGACAGGGCACACGCCCTACGAGCAGTACTTC. Its protein product is CASWTGHTPYEQYF. The chain carries TRBV28 and TRBJ2-7, with 8 bases aligning to TRBD1. The CDR3 extends over 14 amino acids. The germline V gene has CDR1 MDHEN and CDR2 SYDVKM. Trimming at V came to 9 bases and at J to 2 bases, leaving 9 bases not matched to a gene.

The chain uses TRBV20-1 and TRBJ2-1; 7 bases agree with TRBD2. Germline CDR1 DFQATT, CDR2 SNEGSKA (reference sequence). The CDR3 extends over 17 amino acids. V was clipped by 3 bases and J by 3 bases; unmatched bases: 14. The CDR3 spells CSASIFRGGSIYNEQFF. The CDR3 bases are TGCAGTGCTAGTATTTTCCGAGGCGGGAGTATCTACAATGAGCAGTTCTTC.

The V call is TRBV19, the J call TRBJ2-7; the D gene is possibly TRBD1 (5 bases). The CDR3 totals 14 residues. Germline loops: CDR1 LNHDA, CDR2 SQIVND (reference sequence). Trimming pared 5 bases from V and 1 base from J, leaving 12 bases between. In DNA, the CDR3 is TGTGCCAGTAGTCTCAACAGGTATTCCTACGAGCAGTACTTC. This encodes CASSLNRYSYEQYF.

This chain joins TRBV25-1 and TRBJ2-5; TRBD2 aligns across 9 bases. This CDR3 has 14 residues. Germline values: CDR1 MGHDK, CDR2 SYGVNS. The V segment lost 4 bases and the J segment 7 bases; nucleotides outside the gene matches: 7. CDR3 nucleotides: TGTGCCAGCAGTGCCCGGACTAGCGAAGGGACCCAGTACTTC. Protein sequence: CASSARTSEGTQYF. The entire variable domain, with the rest obtained from reference TRBV25-1 and TRBJ2-5, is as follows: EADIYQTPRYLVIGTGKKITLECSQTMGHDKMYWYQQDPGMELHLIHYSYGVNSTEKGDLSSESTVSRIRTEHFPLTLESARPSHTSQYLCASSARTSEGTQYFGPGTRLLVL.

V gene TRBV7-6 combines with J gene TRBJ2-5, with a possible D match to TRBD1 (6 bases). The V and J ends lost 5 bases and 5 bases respectively, with 18 bases between them. Looked up from germline, CDR1 is SGHVS and CDR2 is FNYEAQ. There are 15 residues in the CDR3. The CDR3 reads CASSLTAGARETQYF. The DNA of the CDR3 is TGTGCCAGCAGCCTTACTGCAGGGGCCCGTGAGACCCAGTACTTC. Combining the CDR3 with reference TRBV7-6 and TRBJ2-5 gives the whole variable domain GAGVSQSPRYKVTKRGQDVALRCDPISGHVSLYWYRQALGQGPEFLTYFNYEAQQDKSGLPNDRFSAERPEGSISTLTIQRTEQRDSAMYRCASSLTAGARETQYFGPGTRLLVL.

This chain links TRBV3-1 (or the pseudogene TRBV3-2) with TRBJ1-2; D uncertain. V was cut by 5 bases and J by 7 bases, with 20 bases left in between. The CDR3 totals 15 residues. CDR1 is LGHDT, CDR2 YNNKEL, per germline (reference sequence). The CDR3 here is CASSEGNLKSGGYTF. CDR3 in DNA: TGTGCCAGCAGCGAAGGCAACTTGAAAAGCGGTGGCTACACCTTC.

This chain links TRBV10-3 with TRBJ2-2; 7 positions agree with TRBD2. CDR1 is ENHRY and CDR2 is SYGVKD in the germline V gene. The CDR3 totals 15 residues. J lost 3 bases, V lost 0 bases, and 1 base had no gene match. The CDR3 DNA reads TGTGCCATCAGTGAGTCTGGGAGGGACACCGGGGAGCTGTTTTTT. Encoded protein: CAISESGRDTGELFF.

The chain uses TRBV6-2 or TRBV6-3 and TRBJ2-7; possible D gene TRBD2, 6 bases. V lost 6 bases and J lost 4, with 10 bases in between. This CDR3 comprises 12 residues. Per germline, CDR1 MNHEY and CDR2 SVGEGT. The CDR3 sequence is CASSGSWYEQYF. As DNA, the CDR3 is TGTGCCAGCAGCGGGAGTTGGTACGAGCAGTACTTC.